The rows below give T cell receptor beta chains drawn from one sample of a study of blood T cell repertoires in COVID-19. Measured with immunoSEQ multiplex PCR; TCRdb has only the in-frame clones, and not every one. The top ten hold around 15% of the sample, which has 250,000 to 300,000 clones, just over 85% seen once. Sequencing used PBMCs or T cells enriched from blood (not recorded which). The receptors shown here come from a man in his late teens or twenties who had recovered from COVID-19. CDR3s include the opening cysteine and the closing phenylalanine or tryptophan. Each record gives: clone size, D gene, J gene, V gene, CDR3 protein, CDR3 DNA. A D gene is named only where the DNA matches it firmly. Rows give clone size only sometimes, using once, few, many, or a class for an expanded clone.

abundance: once
d_gene: -
j_gene: TRBJ1-2
v_gene: TRBV11-2
CDR3aa: CASSGDGGINYGYTF
CDR3nt: TGTGCCAGCAGCGGCGACGGGGGGATTAACTATGGCTACACCTTC

abundance: -
d_gene: TRBD2
j_gene: TRBJ2-5
v_gene: TRBV11-3
CDR3aa: CASSSIAGGPLETQYF
CDR3nt: TGTGCCAGCAGCAGTATAGCGGGAGGGCCCTTGGAGACCCAGTACTTC

abundance: -
d_gene: -
j_gene: TRBJ2-5
v_gene: TRBV28
CDR3aa: CASRRDQETQYF
CDR3nt: TGTGCCAGCAGGAGGGACCAAGAGACCCAGTACTTC

abundance: -
d_gene: -
j_gene: TRBJ1-1
v_gene: TRBV12-3/TRBV12-4
CDR3aa: CAGLQGNTEAFF
CDR3nt: TGTGCCGGCCTACAGGGGAACACTGAAGCTTTCTTT

abundance: -
d_gene: -
j_gene: TRBJ2-3
v_gene: TRBV3-1/TRBV3-2
CDR3aa: CASSHAATGLSTDTQYF
CDR3nt: TGTGCCAGCAGCCATGCGGCGACCGGTTTAAGCACAGATACGCAGTATTTT

abundance: -
d_gene: TRBD1
j_gene: TRBJ1-6
v_gene: TRBV5-4
CDR3aa: CASSSTGQGPLHF
CDR3nt: TGTGCCAGCAGCAGTACGGGACAGGGTCCCCTCCACTTT

abundance: -
d_gene: TRBD1
j_gene: TRBJ2-7
v_gene: TRBV4-2
CDR3aa: CASSQEIRGPSYEQYF
CDR3nt: TGTGCCAGCAGCCAAGAAATAAGGGGGCCCTCCTACGAGCAGTACTTC

abundance: -
d_gene: TRBD2
j_gene: TRBJ2-1
v_gene: TRBV15
CDR3aa: CATSGGLAGDEGKFF
CDR3nt: TGTGCCACCAGCGGGGGACTAGCGGGAGATGAGGGAAAGTTCTTC

abundance: -
d_gene: -
j_gene: TRBJ1-1
v_gene: TRBV5-6
CDR3aa: CASSLGTDYTEAFF
CDR3nt: TGTGCCAGCAGCTTGGGAACAGATTACACTGAAGCTTTCTTT

abundance: -
d_gene: TRBD1
j_gene: TRBJ2-2
v_gene: TRBV6-2/TRBV6-3
CDR3aa: CASSLDRDTGELFF
CDR3nt: TGTGCCAGCAGCCTAGACAGGGACACCGGGGAGCTGTTTTTT

abundance: -
d_gene: TRBD1
j_gene: TRBJ1-3
v_gene: TRBV28
CDR3aa: CAIRQGTGNTIYF
CDR3nt: TGTGCCATCAGACAGGGGACTGGAAACACCATATATTTT

abundance: -
d_gene: -
j_gene: TRBJ2-3
v_gene: TRBV10-3
CDR3aa: CAISDTAQSTDTQYF
CDR3nt: TGTGCCATCAGTGATACAGCCCAAAGCACAGATACGCAGTATTTT

abundance: -
d_gene: TRBD1
j_gene: TRBJ2-6
v_gene: TRBV7-9
CDR3aa: CASSSFFARGQGANVLTF
CDR3nt: TGTGCCAGCAGCTCCTTCTTTGCCAGGGGGCAAGGGGCCAACGTCCTGACTTTC

abundance: -
d_gene: TRBD1
j_gene: TRBJ2-7
v_gene: TRBV5-1
CDR3aa: CASSSRQGASYEQYF
CDR3nt: TGCGCCAGCAGCTCCCGACAGGGGGCATCCTACGAGCAGTACTTC

abundance: -
d_gene: TRBD2
j_gene: TRBJ2-3
v_gene: TRBV7-8
CDR3aa: CASSFIGVAGTDTQYF
CDR3nt: TGTGCCAGCAGCTTCATCGGGGTAGCGGGGACAGATACGCAGTATTTT

abundance: -
d_gene: -
j_gene: TRBJ2-3
v_gene: TRBV5-1
CDR3aa: CASSSGTQPTDTQYF
CDR3nt: TGCGCCAGCAGCTCTGGGACTCAGCCTACAGATACGCAGTATTTT

abundance: -
d_gene: -
j_gene: TRBJ1-6
v_gene: TRBV9
CDR3aa: CASSVGGDGYNSPLHF
CDR3nt: TGTGCCAGCAGCGTGGGGGGGGACGGTTATAATTCACCCCTCCACTTT

abundance: -
d_gene: -
j_gene: TRBJ1-1
v_gene: TRBV3-1/TRBV3-2
CDR3aa: CASSRTGSQNTEAFF
CDR3nt: TGTGCCAGCAGCCGAACAGGGTCGCAGAACACTGAAGCTTTCTTT

abundance: -
d_gene: TRBD1
j_gene: TRBJ2-7
v_gene: TRBV13
CDR3aa: CASRQQGGPYEQYF
CDR3nt: TGTGCCAGCAGGCAACAGGGGGGCCCCTACGAGCAGTACTTC

abundance: -
d_gene: -
j_gene: TRBJ2-7
v_gene: TRBV11-2
CDR3aa: CAIRESVTYEQYF
CDR3nt: TGTGCCATACGGGAGTCAGTGACCTACGAGCAGTACTTC

abundance: once
d_gene: -
j_gene: TRBJ2-1
v_gene: TRBV5-1
CDR3aa: CASSLESSYNEQFF
CDR3nt: TGCGCCAGCAGCTTGGAGAGCTCCTACAATGAGCAGTTCTTC

abundance: -
d_gene: -
j_gene: TRBJ1-2
v_gene: TRBV15
CDR3aa: CATSLDIGNYGYTF
CDR3nt: TGTGCCACCAGCTTAGACATTGGGAACTATGGCTACACCTTC

abundance: -
d_gene: TRBD2
j_gene: TRBJ2-1
v_gene: TRBV5-1
CDR3aa: CASSTGTSVYNEQFF
CDR3nt: TGCGCCAGCAGCACTGGGACTAGCGTCTACAATGAGCAGTTCTTC

abundance: -
d_gene: -
j_gene: TRBJ1-4
v_gene: TRBV2
CDR3aa: CASSEDWRGEKLFF
CDR3nt: TGTGCCAGCAGTGAGGACTGGCGGGGAGAAAAACTGTTTTTT

abundance: -
d_gene: TRBD1
j_gene: TRBJ2-5
v_gene: TRBV13
CDR3aa: CASSLRDRVVETQYF
CDR3nt: TGTGCCAGCAGCTTAAGAGACAGGGTAGTTGAGACCCAGTACTTC

abundance: -
d_gene: -
j_gene: TRBJ2-7
v_gene: TRBV25-1
CDR3aa: CASSVGESYEQYF
CDR3nt: TGTGCCAGCAGTGTTGGGGAGTCCTACGAGCAGTACTTC

abundance: -
d_gene: -
j_gene: TRBJ2-3
v_gene: TRBV21-1
CDR3aa: CASSKGTSGGPSTDTQYF
CDR3nt: TGTGCCAGCAGCAAAGGGACTAGCGGGGGCCCTAGCACAGATACGCAGTATTTT

abundance: few
d_gene: -
j_gene: TRBJ2-2
v_gene: TRBV5-1
CDR3aa: CASSLRDTGELFF
CDR3nt: TGCGCCAGCAGCTTGCGGGACACCGGGGAGCTGTTTTTT